Below are 22 T cell receptor beta chains sequenced from a single sample in a study of neurological immune-mediated disorders. Via MiXCR, TCRdb re-called the 5' RACE reads, giving one row per CDR3 protein. The sample yields about 30,000 distinct CDR3 sequences, about 16% seen once. Source material: PBMCs. The receptors shown here come from a man aged 65-85 years in good health.

This clonotype was picked up many times. V gene TRBV28 combines with J gene TRBJ2-7, with D possibly matching TRBD1 (5 bases). V was clipped by 2 bases and J by 3 bases, with 11 bases between them. This CDR3 region has 14 residues. Germline CDR1 MDHEN, CDR2 SYDVKM. In DNA, the CDR3 is TGTGCCAGCAGTTTAGCAGGGCCAGACTACGAGCAGTACTTC. Amino acid sequence: CASSLAGPDYEQYF.

This clonotype was recorded at least ten times. The J gene is TRBJ2-2, the V gene TRBV24-1; TRBD1 aligns across 7 bases. V gave up 4 bases and J gave up 8 bases; unmatched junction bases: 6. Per the germline V gene, CDR1 is KGHDR and CDR2 is SFDVKD. The CDR3 length is 14 residues. The CDR3 DNA follows: TGTGCCACCAGTGACCCGACAGGGATTGGGGAGCTGTTTTTT. Residues: CATSDPTGIGELFF.

The sample holds many counts of this clonotype. V usage is TRBV20-1 and J usage is TRBJ1-5; TRBD1 agrees at 7 bases. With 2 bases clipped from V and 0 bases from J, the junction kept 10 bases outside the gene matches. The CDR3 spans 17 residues. The germline CDR1 and CDR2 sequences are DFQATT and SNEGSKA (reference sequence). The CDR3 protein is CSARRQGLRDSNQPQHF. CDR3 DNA sequence: TGCAGTGCTAGAAGACAGGGACTCAGGGATAGCAATCAGCCCCAGCATTTT.

Many counts were recorded for this clonotype. This sequence joins TRBV7-2 and TRBJ1-6, with D perhaps TRBD1 (5 bases). V was cut by 3 bases and J by 7 bases, with 13 bases left in between. The germline V gene has CDR1 SGHTA and CDR2 FQGNSA. The CDR3 consists of 15 residues. In DNA form, the CDR3 reads TGTGCCAGCAGCTTTGGAGGAGGGGAGAATTCACCCCTCCACTTT. Translating it yields CASSFGGGENSPLHF.

This clonotype was recorded only once. At one end the junction does not follow the germline gene, possibly because of a read error. V gene TRBV11-2 combines with J gene TRBJ2-3; weak D call: TRBD2 (6 bases). This CDR3 has 15 residues. The germline CDR1 and CDR2 sequences are SGHAT and FQNNGV. CDR3: CASSLGTPRVDMQYF. The CDR3 DNA reads TGTGCCAGCAGCCTCGGGACTCCACGAGTAGATATGCAGTATTTT.

Turning to this clonotype: The final CDR3 position lacks the conserved phenylalanine or tryptophan, pointing to a likely read error. The chain employs TRBV20-1 and TRBJ1-2; the D gene is possibly TRBD1 (6 bases). The CDR3 has 13 residues. Trimming removed 2 bases from V and 2 bases from J, with 9 bases in between. In germline, CDR1 is DFQATT, CDR2 SNEGSKA (reference sequence). CDR3 sequence: CSARQGQNYGYTI. The CDR3 DNA follows: TGCAGTGCTAGACAAGGACAGAACTATGGCTACACCATC.

This clonotype was recorded only once. The chain couples TRBV3-2 to TRBJ1-4. TRBV3-2 is flagged as a pseudogene. The CDR3 is 18 residues long. The chain's CDR3 is CASSQDEGGNSPNEKLFF. CDR3 nucleotides: TGTGCCAGCAGCCAAGATGAAGGCGGCAACTCTCCTAATGAAAAACTGTTTTTT.

This clonotype was recorded at least ten times. The CDR3 DNA follows: TGTGCCAGCAGACCGAGGGGAAATCAGCCCCAGCATTTT. Protein sequence: CASRPRGNQPQHF. This sequence joins TRBV6-5 and TRBJ1-5, with D maybe TRBD1 (5 bases). CDR1 is MNHEY, CDR2 SVGAGI, per germline. The CDR3 spans 13 residues. V was clipped by 6 bases and J by 4 bases, with 10 bases between them.

This clonotype was detected many times. CDR3 sequence (DNA): TGCAGTGCTAGAGACAGGGAGCGGGGGCGCTACAATGAGCAGTTCTTC. Translated: CSARDRERGRYNEQFF. The chain couples TRBV20-1 to TRBJ2-1, with 8 positions matching TRBD2. Looked up from germline, CDR1 is DFQATT and CDR2 is SNEGSKA (reference sequence). J lost 3 bases, V lost 0 bases, and 7 bases had no gene match. This CDR3 has 16 amino acids.

This clonotype has ten or more counts. The J gene is TRBJ2-1, the V gene TRBV7-2; unclear D gene. CDR1 SGHTA and CDR2 FQGNSA come from the germline V gene. Trimming pared 1 base from V and 3 bases from J, leaving 10 bases between. This CDR3 is 15 amino acids long. The chain's CDR3 is CASSLDSSFYNEQFF. The CDR3 DNA is TGTGCCAGCAGCTTAGATTCTAGTTTCTACAATGAGCAGTTCTTC. The full variable domain, rest sourced from reference TRBV7-2 and TRBJ2-1, is GAGVSQSPSNKVTEKGKDVELRCDPISGHTALYWYRQSLGQGLEFLIYFQGNSAPDKSGLPSDRFSAERTGGSVSTLTIQRTQQEDSAVYLCASSLDSSFYNEQFFGPGTRLTVL.

The V and J genes are TRBV14 and TRBJ1-2; a weak D match, TRBD1 (6 bases). Germline CDR1 reads SGHDN; CDR2 reads FVKESK. The V gene lost 4 bases and the J gene lost 2 bases, with 11 bases spanning the gap. CDR3 size: 14 residues. CDR3 coding DNA: TGTGCCAGCAGCCCCCAGGGGAGAAACTATGGCTACACCTTC. Its translation is CASSPQGRNYGYTF.

This clonotype has ten or more counts. This chain joins TRBV6-5 and TRBJ1-1; D remains unclear. There are 14 residues in the CDR3. V was cut by 1 base and J by 1 base, with 7 bases left in between. CDR1 and CDR2 (germline): MNHEY, SVGAGI. CDR3 sequence reads: CASSYWSGNTEAFF. DNA for the CDR3: TGTGCCAGCAGTTACTGGTCAGGGAACACTGAAGCTTTCTTT.

This clonotype was counted ten times or more. The chain has TRBV7-2 and TRBJ1-6, with 7 positions matching TRBD1. Germline V CDR1 and CDR2: SGHTA, FQGNSA. The V segment lost 5 bases and the J segment 9 bases; nucleotides outside the gene matches: 7. CDR3 length: 14 residues. CDR3 DNA sequence: TGTGCCAGCAGCCTCGGGACAGTCAGTTCACCCCTCCACTTT. Residues: CASSLGTVSSPLHF.

In this sample, this clonotype turned up many times. The chain couples TRBV20-1 to TRBJ2-1, with 11 bases fitting TRBD1. The CDR3 loop spans 14 amino acids. Trimming removed 5 bases from V and 8 bases from J; junction bases left unmatched: 8. Per germline, CDR1 DFQATT and CDR2 SNEGSKA (reference sequence). CDR3 protein: CSALPRTGGYEQFF. In nucleotides, the CDR3 is TGCAGTGCTCTCCCGAGGACAGGGGGCTATGAGCAGTTCTTC.

There are many counts of this clonotype. V and J are TRBV15 and TRBJ1-1; 10 nucleotides align to TRBD1. Germline V CDR1 and CDR2: LNHNV, YYDKDF (reference sequence). V gave up 4 bases and J gave up 4 bases; unmatched junction bases: 9. The CDR3 length is 16 residues. This CDR3 reads CATSTRTGGIGTEAFF. DNA of the CDR3: TGTGCCACCAGCACCCGGACAGGGGGTATAGGCACTGAAGCTTTCTTT.

This clonotype was detected many times. This CDR3 reads CASSPPSSYEQYF. CDR3 sequence (DNA): TGTGCCAGCAGCCCACCGAGTTCCTACGAGCAGTACTTC. This sequence joins TRBV11-1 and TRBJ2-7; D call uncertain. V lost 5 bases and J lost 1, with 9 bases in between. CDR1 is SGHAT, CDR2 FQDESV, per germline (reference sequence). The CDR3 spans 13 residues.

This clonotype was seen only a few times. CDR3 in amino acids: CASSTLNGEGDTQYF. As DNA, the CDR3 is TGCGCCAGCAGTACCCTTAATGGGGAGGGGGATACGCAGTATTTT. The chain is built from TRBV5-1 and TRBJ2-3, with 7 bases identical to TRBD2. Per germline, CDR1 SGHRS and CDR2 YFSETQ. The CDR3 spans 15 residues. V dropped 5 bases and J dropped 6; count of bases not matched to a gene: 12.

The table lists this clonotype with many counts. This chain links TRBV9 with TRBJ1-1, with D perhaps TRBD1 (5 bases). CDR1 is SGDLS and CDR2 is YYNGEE in the germline V gene. This CDR3 contains 14 residues. V lost 4 bases and J lost 4, with 14 bases in between. In nucleotides, the CDR3 is TGTGCCAGCAGCACCAGACAGCAGGGCACTGAAGCTTTCTTT. As protein: CASSTRQQGTEAFF.

This clonotype is labeled as medium-sized (0.01 to 0.1%). The chain combines TRBV12-3 or TRBV12-4 with TRBJ2-7; D gene unclear. The CDR3 runs 12 residues. Trimming took 4 bases from V and 0 from J, leaving 4 bases between them. DNA of the CDR3: TGTGCCAGCAGTTCGACCTCCTACGAGCAGTACTTC. This gives the protein CASSSTSYEQYF.

This clonotype was detected ten times or more. The rearrangement uses TRBV20-1 and TRBJ1-5; TRBD1 aligns across 11 bases. V dropped 1 base and J dropped 9; count of bases not matched to a gene: 5. The germline gives CDR1 DFQATT, CDR2 SNEGSKA (reference sequence). The CDR3 extends over 14 amino acids. CDR3 nucleotides: TGCAGTGCTAGAGGGACAGGGGGCTTGGGGCCCCAGCATTTT. Translating gives CSARGTGGLGPQHF.

This clonotype came up many times. V is TRBV7-3 and J is TRBJ1-6, with D perhaps matching TRBD1 (5 bases). Per germline, CDR1 SGHTA and CDR2 FQGTGA. CDR3 length: 14 residues. The V gene lost 6 bases and the J gene lost 4 bases, with 10 bases spanning the gap. The CDR3 region has the DNA TGTGCCAGCAGTTTTGGACATTATAATTCACCCCTCCACTTT. It encodes CASSFGHYNSPLHF.

This clonotype was observed many times. The chain combines TRBV7-2 with TRBJ2-1; 9 bases agree with TRBD2. Germline lookup yields CDR1 SGHTA and CDR2 FQGNSA. The CDR3 length is 20 residues. J gave up 0 bases and V 1 base, and 13 bases lay outside the gene matches. The CDR3 DNA is TGTGCCAGCAGCTTAGTAGTCCTGGCTAGCGGGGTAAGCTCCTACAATGAGCAGTTCTTC. Translating it yields CASSLVVLASGVSSYNEQFF.